Each of the 13 T cell receptor beta chains below was sequenced from the same sample in a study of cytomegalovirus exposure and HLA in healthy donors. Amplification used 60 Vbeta primers and 13 Jbeta primers. Sequencing was performed with immunoSEQ multiplex PCR; in TCRdb, only in-frame clones are kept and a portion is missing. The sample has some 150,000 clones; approximately 87% are singletons. The specimen sequenced was PBMCs. These receptors all stem from a woman aged 25 to 39 in good health and CMV-seronegative.

This sequence joins TRBV6-1 and TRBJ2-2, with 7 bases lining up with TRBD1. Germline assignment: CDR1 MNHNS and CDR2 SASEGT. The CDR3 is 14 amino acids. Losses at the gene ends were 7 bases for V and 2 bases for J; bases not matched to a gene: 4. The CDR3 region is CASKRTGNTGELFF. The CDR3 nucleotides are TGTGCCAGCAAGCGGACAGGAAACACCGGGGAGCTGTTTTTT.

This clone was seen only once. V usage is TRBV28 and J usage is TRBJ1-2; a possible D gene is TRBD1 (5 bases). The CDR3 runs 14 residues. Per germline, CDR1 MDHEN and CDR2 SYDVKM. V was cut by 5 bases and J by 4 bases, with 14 bases left in between. The CDR3, as DNA: TGTGCCAGCAGTCAGACCGCGGGACCCTATGGCTACACCTTC. Amino acid sequence: CASSQTAGPYGYTF.

CDR3: CASSKRRTNLYEQYF. In nucleotides, the CDR3 is TGTGCCAGCAGCAAACGGAGGACTAATCTCTACGAGCAGTACTTC. The chain recombines TRBV7-8 with TRBJ2-7; D possibly corresponds to TRBD2 (6 bases). Germline V lookup: CDR1 SGHVS, CDR2 FQNEAQ. The V end was cut by 5 bases, the J end by 3 bases, with 17 bases between. This CDR3 has 15 residues.

The chain is built from TRBV28 and TRBJ2-2, with TRBD2 identical over 13 bases. Germline V gene data show CDR1 as MDHEN and CDR2 as SYDVKM. With 2 bases clipped from V and 6 bases from J, the junction kept 3 bases outside the gene matches. This CDR3 contains 16 residues. The CDR3 reads CASSLIGLAGAGELFF. The CDR3 bases are TGTGCCAGCAGTTTAATAGGACTAGCGGGAGCCGGGGAGCTGTTTTTT.

The table lists this clone with a count of one. The V call is TRBV6-1, the J call TRBJ1-4, with 7 bases identical to TRBD1. The germline CDR1 and CDR2 sequences are MNHNS and SASEGT. The junction had 9 bases not matched to a gene; V was cut back by 3 bases and J by 8 bases. The CDR3 length is 15 residues. The DNA of the CDR3 is TGTGCCAGCAGTGATGGACCGGGACAGAGAGAAAAACTGTTTTTT. Translation: CASSDGPGQREKLFF.

The V and J genes are TRBV5-1 and TRBJ2-1, with 9 positions matching TRBD1. The CDR3 runs 17 residues. Germline CDR1 and CDR2: SGHRS and YFSETQ. With 2 bases clipped from V and 8 bases from J, the junction kept 14 bases outside the gene matches. The CDR3 DNA is TGCGCCAGCAGCTTATTGGCCACAGGGGGCGCAAGGGATGAGCAGTTCTTC. It codes for CASSLLATGGARDEQFF.

V gene TRBV27 combines with J gene TRBJ2-7, with TRBD1 identical over 9 bases. CDR3 length: 18 residues. The germline gives CDR1 MNHEY, CDR2 SMNVEV (reference sequence). V trimming: 2 bases; J trimming: 0 bases; junction bases outside the gene matches: 11. The CDR3: CASSLVPLGTGSSYEQYF. The CDR3 nucleotides are TGTGCCAGCAGTTTAGTACCTTTGGGGACAGGGAGCTCCTACGAGCAGTACTTC.

This chain connects TRBV5-6 to TRBJ2-5, with 16 nucleotides matching TRBD2. CDR3 length equals 17 residues. From germline, CDR1 is SGHDT and CDR2 YYEEEE. The J segment lost 4 bases and the V segment lost 4 bases, leaving 7 bases of the junction unmatched. CDR3 in DNA: TGTGCCAGCAGCGACCGAGGGACTAGCGGGAGGGCAGAGACCCAGTACTTC. It translates to CASSDRGTSGRAETQYF.

This sequence joins TRBV23-1 and TRBJ1-5, with 8 bases that match TRBD1. TRBV23-1 is filed as an ORF, its function uncertain. J gave up 6 bases and V 11 bases, and 12 bases lay outside the gene matches. The CDR3 has 14 amino acids. CDR3 bases: TGCGCCGGAAACACAGGGGGTTTCCCTCAGCCCCAGCATTTT. It encodes CAGNTGGFPQPQHF.

V is TRBV19 and J is TRBJ2-7; 8 bases align to TRBD2. This CDR3 comprises 14 residues. Per the germline V gene, CDR1 is LNHDA and CDR2 is SQIVND (reference sequence). The V and J ends lost 3 bases and 5 bases, in that order; junction bases with no gene match: 6. DNA for the CDR3: TGTGCCAGTAGTATCGGGGGGGGGCGTCACGAGCAGTACTTC. It specifies CASSIGGGRHEQYF.

V gene TRBV7-8 combines with J gene TRBJ2-7; D not resolved. This CDR3 is built from 15 residues. Germline-derived CDR1 and CDR2 are SGHVS and FQNEAQ. Deletions cut 2 bases from V and 0 bases from J, with 11 bases between. As DNA, the CDR3 is TGTGCCAGCAGCTTACGCGCCCAGGTCTCCTACGAGCAGTACTTC. Protein: CASSLRAQVSYEQYF. Combining the CDR3 with reference TRBV7-8 and TRBJ2-7 gives the whole variable domain GAGVSQSPRYKVAKRGQDVALRCDPISGHVSLFWYQQALGQGPEFLTYFQNEAQLDKSGLPSDRFFAERPEGSVSTLKIQRTQQEDSAVYLCASSLRAQVSYEQYFGPGTRLTVT.

A single count supports this clone. V usage is TRBV27 and J usage is TRBJ2-3; tentative D call: TRBD1 (5 bases). This CDR3 has 15 residues. V was pared by 1 base and J by 1 base, with 9 bases between. Germline V CDR1 and CDR2: MNHEY, SMNVEV (reference sequence). The CDR3 here is CASSLWGPRTDTQYF. The CDR3 bases are TGTGCCAGCAGTTTATGGGGCCCCCGCACAGATACGCAGTATTTT.

The rearrangement links TRBV11-2 to TRBJ2-3; D ambiguous. CDR1 is SGHAT, CDR2 FQNNGV, per germline. The CDR3 runs 14 residues. Trimming stripped 5 bases from V and 1 base from J, with 10 bases between. This CDR3 reads CASSPQLRTDTQYF. The CDR3 nucleotides are TGTGCCAGCAGCCCTCAGTTACGCACAGATACGCAGTATTTT.